This T cell receptor (beta chain) was documented in a study of blood T cells in healthy people across ages. Study results and limitations: Changes seen in expanded clonotypes were possibly confounded by donor CMV status left unknown. Versus aged donors, long-lived donors had higher diversity and more naive CD4+ cells. In older individuals, TCR beta diversity per million T cells was lower, falling roughly linearly with age.

With a J-beta primer mix and a sample-barcoded 5' primer, a second PCR ran 7 to 11 cycles. TCRdb passed the 5' RACE reads through MiXCR, listing each CDR3 protein once. The sample holds 650,000 to 1,000,000 distinct CDR3 sequences, around 50% seen once. V was shortened by 8 bases and J by 6 bases, with 9 bases between the two germline ends. This CDR3 spans 11 amino acids. Germline V gives CDR1 MNHEY, CDR2 SMNVEV (reference sequence). About this clonotype itself: What it binds is unknown.

This chain joins TRBV27 and TRBJ2-3; D is perhaps TRBD2 (5 bases). Sequenced material: blood. The TCR comes from an elderly man in good health. CDR3 nucleotide sequence: TGTGCCAGCGGGGAGTGGGATACGCAGTATTTT. Its protein is CASGEWDTQYF.